Listed here are 30 T cell receptor beta chains from one sample, sequenced in a study of vaccination effects on CD4 cells after COVID-19. Viral peptide pool expansion of antigen-specific CD4+ T cells preceded sequencing in the ViraFEST assay. Cultured cells yielded isolated CD4+ T cells after around 10 days. Everyone in the study got two shots of either the BNT162b2 or mRNA-1273 vaccine. Sequencing used immunoSEQ multiplex PCR; TCRdb keeps in-frame clones, though not all of them. The sample holds 27,000 or so clones, 83% seen once. The antigens these receptors bind are not known. Sample: CD4+ T cells from PBMCs cultured with HCoV-NL63 spike peptides, taken after COVID-19 vaccination. These receptors all stem from a human donor who received a COVID-19 vaccine. Some clones in this sample may be carry-over from other donors' samples.

CDR3 sequence (DNA): TGCAGCGTCGAGAGGCCAGGAAAAGAGACCCAGTACTTC. Translation gives CSVERPGKETQYF. The rearrangement uses TRBV29-1 and TRBJ2-5; D remains ambiguous. Germline-derived CDR1 and CDR2 are SQVTM and ANQGSEA. V lost 6 bases and J lost 3, with 14 bases in between. There are 13 residues in the CDR3. The whole variable domain, filled in from reference TRBV29-1 and TRBJ2-5, reads SAVISQKPSRDICQRGTSLTIQCQVDSQVTMMFWYRQQPGQSLTLIATANQGSEATYESGFVIDKFPISRPNLTFSTLTVSNMSPEDSSIYLCSVERPGKETQYFGPGTRLLVL.

This chain uses TRBV3-1 (or the pseudogene TRBV3-2) with TRBJ1-2, with a tentative D call TRBD1 (6 bases). CDR3 length equals 16 residues. Trimming removed 1 base at V and 4 bases at J, with 16 bases between. Germline CDR1 LGHDT, CDR2 YNNKEL (reference sequence). The CDR3 nucleotides are TGTGCCAGCAGCCAAGGGGCTTGGGGGCGCGGCTATGGCTACACCTTC. Protein product: CASSQGAWGRGYGYTF.

The CDR3 sequence is CASSQEIGTNYGYTF. The CDR3 region has the DNA TGTGCCAGCAGCCAAGAGATAGGGACGAACTATGGCTACACCTTC. The genes are TRBV3-1 (or the pseudogene TRBV3-2) and TRBJ1-2; possible D gene TRBD1, 5 bases. Trimming left V 0 bases short and J 2 bases short, with 10 bases between. Germline V gene lookup returns CDR1 LGHDT and CDR2 YNNKEL (reference sequence). This CDR3 is built from 15 residues.

This rearrangement joins TRBV18 to TRBJ1-5; 7 bases are shared with TRBD1. The J segment lost 0 bases and the V segment lost 2 bases, leaving 1 base of the junction unmatched. This CDR3 is 15 amino acids long. Germline V gives CDR1 KGHSH, CDR2 LQKENI. The CDR3 is CASSPTGDSNQPQHF. CDR3 DNA sequence: TGTGCCAGCTCACCAACAGGGGATAGCAATCAGCCCCAGCATTTT.

This clone was counted once. The chain combines TRBV5-1 with TRBJ1-1, with TRBD1 matching 7 bases. V was pared by 1 base and J by 3 bases, with 3 bases of the junction left unmatched. Per the germline V gene, CDR1 is SGHRS and CDR2 is YFSETQ. The CDR3 is 14 residues long. CDR3 region: CASSLTGEDTEAFF. The CDR3 DNA reads TGCGCCAGCAGCTTGACAGGGGAGGACACTGAAGCTTTCTTT. The entire variable domain, with the rest obtained from reference TRBV5-1 and TRBJ1-1, is as follows: KAGVTQTPRYLIKTRGQQVTLSCSPISGHRSVSWYQQTPGQGLQFLFEYFSETQRNKGNFPGRFSGRQFSNSRSEMNVSTLELGDSALYLCASSLTGEDTEAFFGQGTRLTVV.

This sequence joins TRBV18 and TRBJ1-2, with TRBD1 as a possible D gene (6 bases). Germline CDR1 and CDR2: KGHSH and LQKENI. This CDR3 has 14 residues. The V end was cut by 2 bases, the J end by 8 bases, with 15 bases between. CDR3 in amino acids: CASSPSDSPGGYTF. CDR3 coding DNA: TGTGCCAGCTCACCATCGGACAGCCCGGGGGGCTACACCTTC.

This clone was counted once. The gene calls are TRBV2 and TRBJ2-7, with 14 bases identical to TRBD2. The length of the CDR3 is 18 residues. Germline V gene sequence: CDR1 SNHLY, CDR2 FYNNEI. Trimming at V came to 6 bases and at J to 1 base, leaving 11 bases not matched to a gene. The CDR3 region is CASRGPLGLAGVSYEQYV. CDR3 DNA sequence: TGTGCCAGCAGAGGACCTCTGGGACTAGCGGGGGTGTCCTACGAGCAGTACGTC.

The V gene is TRBV5-1, the J gene TRBJ1-4; D not resolved. Per the germline V gene, CDR1 is SGHRS and CDR2 is YFSETQ. The CDR3 length is 13 residues. The V and J ends lost 5 bases and 3 bases respectively, with 8 bases between them. The DNA of the CDR3 is TGCGCCAGCAGGTTTAGCCCTAATGAAAAACTGTTTTTT. Protein: CASRFSPNEKLFF.

The J gene is TRBJ2-2, the V gene TRBV7-3; 8 bases map to TRBD1. The V segment lost 6 bases and the J segment 3 bases; nucleotides outside the gene matches: 3. The CDR3 is 14 amino acids. From germline, CDR1 is SGHTA and CDR2 FQGTGA. CDR3 protein: CASRQDRDTGELFF. The CDR3 coding sequence is TGTGCCAGCAGACAGGACAGGGACACCGGGGAGCTGTTTTTT.

CDR3 in amino acids: CASSSQGNNEQYV. The CDR3 bases are TGTGCCAGCTCATCGCAGGGGAACAACGAGCAGTACGTC. The chain links TRBV18 to TRBJ2-7, with D possibly matching TRBD1 (6 bases). Trimming left V 5 bases short and J 5 bases short, with 13 bases between. Per germline, CDR1 KGHSH and CDR2 LQKENI. The CDR3 covers 13 residues.

This chain uses TRBV5-1 with TRBJ2-2, with TRBD2 matching over 8 bases. Unmatched junction bases numbered 2, after V lost 0 bases and J lost 1 base. The V gene's germline CDR1 is SGHRS and CDR2 YFSETQ. CDR3 size: 16 residues. CDR3 nucleotide sequence: TGCGCCAGCAGCTTGGACGGGACTAGGAACACCGGGGAGCTGTTTTTT. It encodes CASSLDGTRNTGELFF.

V gene TRBV5-1 combines with J gene TRBJ2-3; 12 bases are shared with TRBD2. Germline V gene sequence: CDR1 SGHRS, CDR2 YFSETQ. The CDR3 spans 17 residues. Germline trimming cut 4 bases from V and 2 bases from J; bases unmatched to any gene: 8. CDR3 in amino acids: CASSISRLAGDTDTQYF. CDR3 nucleotide sequence: TGCGCCAGCAGCATCTCCCGACTAGCGGGGGACACAGATACGCAGTATTTT.

The chain carries TRBV6-1 and TRBJ2-7; perhaps TRBD2 as D (6 bases). This CDR3 is built from 15 residues. Germline assignment: CDR1 MNHNS and CDR2 SASEGT. V was trimmed by 2 bases and J by 6 bases, leaving 17 bases between them. The CDR3 DNA follows: TGTGCCAGCAGTGAAACGGGACTCCCAGTGTTCGAGCAGTACGTC. Encoded protein: CASSETGLPVFEQYV.

CDR3 loop: CASSDSRGSPEFF. CDR3 DNA sequence: TGTGCCAGCAGCGATAGCCGAGGAAGTCCGGAGTTCTTC. The chain uses TRBV11-1 and TRBJ2-1; D remains unclear. Trimming took off 5 bases at V and 14 bases at J, with 19 bases between the two ends. CDR3 length: 13 amino acids. Germline values: CDR1 SGHAT, CDR2 FQDESV (reference sequence).

The chain combines TRBV3-1 (or the pseudogene TRBV3-2) with TRBJ2-3; TRBD1 matches 7 bases. Trimming took 4 bases from V and 8 from J; bases not matched to a gene: 9. Germline V gene sequence: CDR1 LGHDT, CDR2 YNNKEL (reference sequence). The CDR3 is made up of 14 amino acids. Here the CDR3 DNA reads TGTGCCAGCAGCCCTAGACAGGGTGAGGCTACGCAGTATTTT. It yields the protein CASSPRQGEATQYF.

The gene calls are TRBV5-6 and TRBJ1-3; no definite D call. V dropped 3 bases and J dropped 4 bases, with 17 bases sitting between them. Germline CDR1 and CDR2: SGHDT and YYEEEE. CDR3 length equals 16 residues. The CDR3 spells CASSSQSGGKGNTIYF. CDR3 DNA sequence: TGTGCCAGCAGCTCCCAGTCGGGAGGGAAAGGAAACACCATATATTTT.

This chain uses TRBV18 with TRBJ1-3; D is perhaps TRBD1 (5 bases). The V end was cut by 2 bases, the J end by 1 base, with 6 bases between. The germline gives CDR1 KGHSH, CDR2 LQKENI. This CDR3 has 14 residues. CDR3 protein: CASSPGASGNTIYF. Here the CDR3 DNA reads TGTGCCAGCTCACCAGGGGCTTCTGGAAACACCATATATTTT. The full variable domain, its missing parts supplied by reference TRBV18 and TRBJ1-3, is NAGVMQNPRHLVRRRGQEARLRCSPMKGHSHVYWYRQLPEEGLKFMVYLQKENIIDESGMPKERFSAEFPKEGPSILRIQQVVRGDSAAYFCASSPGASGNTIYFGEGSWLTVV.

This clone has just one count. This chain links TRBV2 with TRBJ1-2; TRBD1 agrees at 7 bases. Germline-derived CDR1 and CDR2 are SNHLY and FYNNEI. J was trimmed by 4 bases and V by 6 bases; bases with no gene match: 8. There are 14 residues in the CDR3. The CDR3 region is CASRMTGTGYGYTF. In DNA form, the CDR3 reads TGTGCCAGCAGGATGACAGGGACGGGCTATGGCTACACCTTC.

This chain joins TRBV18 and TRBJ2-5; D is possibly TRBD1 (6 bases). The CDR3 has 13 residues. Trimming stripped 3 bases from V and 5 bases from J, with 10 bases between. Germline-derived CDR1 and CDR2 are KGHSH and LQKENI. CDR3 DNA sequence: TGTGCCAGCTCACCCCCAGGGGTTGAGACCCAGTACTTC. Amino acid sequence: CASSPPGVETQYF. Supplemented by reference TRBV18 and TRBJ2-5, the full variable domain reads NAGVMQNPRHLVRRRGQEARLRCSPMKGHSHVYWYRQLPEEGLKFMVYLQKENIIDESGMPKERFSAEFPKEGPSILRIQQVVRGDSAAYFCASSPPGVETQYFGPGTRLLVL.

This clone turned up a few times. This chain uses TRBV2 with TRBJ2-5; 7 bases fit TRBD2. V shed 8 bases, J shed 2 bases, and the junction held 5 bases outside the gene matches. The CDR3 consists of 13 residues. From germline, CDR1 is SNHLY and CDR2 FYNNEI. The CDR3: CASAGGGQETQYF. The DNA for the CDR3 is TGTGCCAGCGCTGGCGGGGGACAAGAGACCCAGTACTTC.

CDR3 in DNA: TGTGCCAGCAGCGTAGACGAGGGACGAACCTCACAAGAGACCCAGTACTTC. This codes for CASSVDEGRTSQETQYF. The chain recombines TRBV9 with TRBJ2-5; D is possibly TRBD1 or TRBD2 (5 bases each). V was cut by 0 bases and J by 2 bases, with 17 bases left in between. Germline V gene sequence: CDR1 SGDLS, CDR2 YYNGEE. The CDR3 consists of 17 residues.

J is TRBJ1-2 and V is TRBV5-1; 8 bases align to TRBD1. CDR3 length: 17 residues. Looked up from germline, CDR1 is SGHRS and CDR2 is YFSETQ. V trimming: 9 bases; J trimming: 1 base; junction bases outside the gene matches: 17. The CDR3: CATSPGDRGKYNYGYTF. The CDR3 nucleotides read TGCGCCACCTCGCCCGGAGACAGGGGAAAATATAACTATGGCTACACCTTC. Looking up the rest from reference TRBV5-1 and TRBJ1-2 gives the full variable domain: KAGVTQTPRYLIKTRGQQVTLSCSPISGHRSVSWYQQTPGQGLQFLFEYFSETQRNKGNFPGRFSGRQFSNSRSEMNVSTLELGDSALYLCATSPGDRGKYNYGYTFGSGTRLTVV.

The chain carries TRBV6-6 and TRBJ1-3; tentatively, D is TRBD1 (5 bases). CDR1 is MNHNY, CDR2 SVGAGI, per germline (reference sequence). The CDR3 contains 12 residues. Trimming left V 8 bases short and J 1 base short, with 6 bases between. CDR3 nucleotides: TGTGCCAGCGGGGGGTCTGGAAACACCATATATTTT. Encoded protein: CASGGSGNTIYF.

This rearrangement joins TRBV6-5 to TRBJ1-3; D is perhaps TRBD1 (6 bases). The CDR3 spans 16 residues. V was shortened by 0 bases and J by 3 bases, with 12 bases between the two germline ends. Germline V gene data show CDR1 as MNHEY and CDR2 as SVGAGI. DNA for the CDR3: TGTGCCAGCAGTTACTCGGGGGGCCGGGGTGGAAACACCATATATTTT. This gives the protein CASSYSGGRGGNTIYF.

J is TRBJ2-1 and V is TRBV19; 12 bases map to TRBD2. Per germline, CDR1 LNHDA and CDR2 SQIVND (reference sequence). There are 15 residues in the CDR3. Germline trimming cut 9 bases from V and 7 bases from J; bases unmatched to any gene: 10. CDR3 sequence reads: CASQTSGGSTNEQFF. CDR3 bases: TGTGCCAGCCAGACTAGCGGGGGAAGTACTAATGAGCAGTTCTTC.

This clone was seen more than once but under ten times. The chain employs TRBV9 and TRBJ1-1; perhaps TRBD1 as D (6 bases). V was trimmed by 6 bases and J by 1 base, leaving 13 bases between them. The germline V gene has CDR1 SGDLS and CDR2 YYNGEE. The CDR3 contains 14 residues. The CDR3 sequence is CASTRGQRNTEAFF. The CDR3 bases are TGTGCCAGCACCCGAGGACAGCGGAACACTGAAGCTTTCTTT.

The V gene is TRBV5-1, the J gene TRBJ2-5; 9 nucleotides align to TRBD2. Per the germline V gene, CDR1 is SGHRS and CDR2 is YFSETQ. Germline trimming cut 4 bases from V and 4 bases from J; bases unmatched to any gene: 5. The CDR3 loop spans 14 amino acids. The CDR3: CASSTGTSTETQYF. In DNA, the CDR3 is TGCGCCAGCAGCACCGGGACTAGCACAGAGACCCAGTACTTC.

The rearrangement uses TRBV6-5 and TRBJ2-3; 7 nucleotides agree with TRBD1. J was trimmed by 4 bases and V by 3 bases; bases with no gene match: 1. The germline gives CDR1 MNHEY, CDR2 SVGAGI. The CDR3 sequence is 13 residues long. The CDR3 coding sequence is TGTGCCAGCAGTTATACAGGGGCAGATACGCAGTATTTT. Protein: CASSYTGADTQYF.

V and J are TRBV12-3 or TRBV12-4 and TRBJ2-1; unclear D gene. Trimming shortened V by 6 bases and J by 13 bases, and 13 bases separated the two germline ends. The CDR3 runs to 11 residues. CDR3 nucleotide sequence: TGTGCCAGCAGCCTGATGGGGAAACAGTTCTTC. Encoded protein: CASSLMGKQFF.

This clone turned up a few times. The chain joins TRBV28 to TRBJ1-6; a weak D match, TRBD1 (6 bases). Trimming took off 1 base at V and 6 bases at J, with 10 bases between the two ends. Germline-derived CDR1 and CDR2 are MDHEN and SYDVKM. The CDR3 loop spans 15 amino acids. The CDR3 reads CASSLSGGFNSPLHF. The DNA for the CDR3 is TGTGCCAGCAGTTTATCGGGGGGCTTTAATTCACCCCTCCACTTT.